The next 31 T cell receptor beta chains were all read from a single sample in a study of blood T cell repertoires in COVID-19. Profiled with immunoSEQ multiplex PCR; TCRdb holds only in-frame clones, not every one. The sample carries a few hundred thousand clones, over 75% recorded once. Sequenced: peripheral blood. All receptors come from a human donor in a cohort sampled during active COVID-19.

The CDR3 DNA sequence: TGTGCCAGCAGTGAAGGGCCCCTTGACTCCTACAATGAGCAGTTCTTC. As protein: CASSEGPLDSYNEQFF. V gene TRBV2 combines with J gene TRBJ2-1; D ambiguous. The CDR3 spans 16 residues. The germline CDR1 and CDR2 sequences are SNHLY and FYNNEI. The V and J ends lost 1 base and 0 bases respectively, with 10 bases between them.

The chain links TRBV15 to TRBJ2-7; D uncertain. Trimming left V 3 bases short and J 6 bases short, with 15 bases between. CDR3 length: 14 amino acids. Germline V CDR1 and CDR2: LNHNV, YYDKDF (reference sequence). This CDR3 is CATSSQPQAGEQYF. The CDR3, as DNA: TGTGCCACCAGCAGTCAGCCCCAGGCTGGCGAGCAGTACTTC. Combining the CDR3 with reference TRBV15 and TRBJ2-7 gives the whole variable domain DAMVIQNPRYQVTQFGKPVTLSCSQTLNHNVMYWYQQKSSQAPKLLFHYYDKDFNNEADTPDNFQSRRPNTSFCFLDIRSPGLGDTAMYLCATSSQPQAGEQYFGPGTRLTVT.

The chain links TRBV5-6 to TRBJ2-7; 8 bases are shared with TRBD1. The CDR3 sequence is 12 residues long. V trimming: 4 bases; J trimming: 7 bases; junction bases outside the gene matches: 4. The germline V gene has CDR1 SGHDT and CDR2 YYEEEE. CDR3 amino acids: CASSQDRVEQYF. CDR3 nucleotide sequence: TGTGCCAGCAGCCAGGACAGGGTAGAGCAGTACTTC.

In DNA, the CDR3 is TGTGCCAGCAGCCACGGCGGGGGGTCCGAGCAGTACTTC. Amino acids: CASSHGGGSEQYF. This chain uses TRBV7-9 with TRBJ2-7, with 8 positions matching TRBD2. J was trimmed by 6 bases and V by 5 bases; bases with no gene match: 6. The V gene's germline CDR1 is SEHNR and CDR2 FQNEAQ (reference sequence). The CDR3 loop spans 13 amino acids.

This chain uses TRBV10-3 with TRBJ2-7; D is unresolved. V was cut by 3 bases and J by 2 bases, with 8 bases left in between. The germline V gene has CDR1 ENHRY and CDR2 SYGVKD. CDR3 size: 13 residues. CDR3 DNA sequence: TGTGCCATCAGTGATCGAGAAGCCTACGAGCAGTACTTC. Translation: CAISDREAYEQYF.

The chain has TRBV15 and TRBJ1-5, with 8 nucleotides matching TRBD1. With 0 bases clipped from V and 6 bases from J, the junction kept 7 bases outside the gene matches. Germline values: CDR1 LNHNV, CDR2 YYDKDF (reference sequence). The CDR3 has 16 amino acids. CDR3 nucleotides: TGTGCCACCAGCAGAGACAGACAGGGGACGTTTCAGCCCCAGCATTTT. Its protein is CATSRDRQGTFQPQHF.

V usage is TRBV6-4 and J usage is TRBJ1-1; tentatively, D is TRBD1 (5 bases). V shed 0 bases and J shed 4 bases, with 12 bases lying between them. Germline-derived CDR1 and CDR2 are MRHNA and SNTAGT. CDR3 length: 15 residues. CDR3 protein: CASSDSTDSGTEAFF. CDR3 nucleotides: TGTGCCAGCAGTGACTCGACAGACTCTGGCACTGAAGCTTTCTTT.

The gene calls are TRBV6-5 and TRBJ2-1, with 9 bases lining up with TRBD2. The germline CDR1 and CDR2 sequences are MNHEY and SVGAGI. Germline trimming cut 6 bases from V and 8 bases from J; bases unmatched to any gene: 5. The CDR3 extends over 13 amino acids. CDR3: CASREGLAHEQFF. Here the CDR3 DNA reads TGTGCCAGCAGGGAGGGACTAGCTCATGAGCAGTTCTTC.

This clone was observed a few times. The chain joins TRBV27 to TRBJ2-5; D may be TRBD2 (5 bases). The V end lost 5 bases, the J end lost 5 bases, and 18 bases lay between the germline ends. This CDR3 is 15 amino acids long. CDR1 MNHEY and CDR2 SMNVEV come from the germline V gene (reference sequence). CDR3 DNA sequence: TGTGCCAGCAGTCCAGGATTCGGGGTGGGGGAGACCCAGTACTTC. Its protein product is CASSPGFGVGETQYF.

The chain uses TRBV7-9 and TRBJ2-1; 9 nucleotides agree with TRBD1. This CDR3 comprises 15 residues. Germline V gene data show CDR1 as SEHNR and CDR2 as FQNEAQ (reference sequence). V was clipped by 5 bases and J by 8 bases; unmatched bases: 10. The CDR3: CASSRGTGNRDEQFF. As DNA, the CDR3 is TGTGCCAGCAGCCGAGGGACAGGGAACAGGGATGAGCAGTTCTTC.

This sequence joins TRBV2 and TRBJ2-3, with TRBD2 matching over 9 bases. V lost 7 bases to trimming and J lost 2 bases; unmatched junction nucleotides: 4. CDR3 length: 14 amino acids. Germline V gives CDR1 SNHLY, CDR2 FYNNEI. The chain's CDR3 is CASKAGGYTDTQYF. The CDR3 DNA sequence: TGTGCCAGCAAGGCGGGGGGGTACACAGATACGCAGTATTTT.

The chain recombines TRBV9 with TRBJ2-7; D is unresolved. CDR1 and CDR2 (germline): SGDLS, YYNGEE. Trimming removed 0 bases from V and 5 bases from J, with 12 bases in between. The CDR3 is made up of 14 amino acids. For the CDR3, the DNA is TGTGCCAGCAGCGTAGAAGCGCTGGCGAACGAGCAGTACTTC. Encoded protein: CASSVEALANEQYF.

A few counts support this clone. The chain has TRBV7-7 and TRBJ2-2; D not resolved. The CDR3 runs to 13 residues. Trimming removed 3 bases from V and 7 bases from J, with 9 bases in between. The germline V gene has CDR1 SSHAT and CDR2 FNYEAQ (reference sequence). The CDR3 DNA reads TGTGCCAGCAGCTTGGGCCCAAGCGGGGAGCTGTTTTTT. Translation: CASSLGPSGELFF.

The CDR3 DNA is TGTGCCAGCAGTTCGGACAGGTTGAGCAATCAGCCCCAGCATTTT. This codes for CASSSDRLSNQPQHF. The V gene is TRBV6-5, the J gene TRBJ1-5; 7 nucleotides line up with TRBD1. The CDR3 has 15 amino acids. CDR1 and CDR2 from the germline V gene are MNHEY and SVGAGI. V lost 4 bases to trimming and J lost 1 base; unmatched junction nucleotides: 4.

This chain uses TRBV11-3 with TRBJ2-3, with 7 positions matching TRBD1. The V gene end was trimmed by 6 bases and the J gene end by 3 bases; junction bases not matched to a gene: 6. CDR3 length: 14 residues. Germline values: CDR1 SGHNT, CDR2 YENEEA. CDR3 coding DNA: TGTGCCAGCAGTTCTGACAGGGCGACAGATACGCAGTATTTT. Translation gives CASSSDRATDTQYF.

This clone was observed a few times. The chain joins TRBV4-2 to TRBJ1-1; no reliable D call. V lost 0 bases and J 0 bases, leaving 14 bases between the germline ends. The germline V gene has CDR1 LGHNA and CDR2 YNFKEQ. The CDR3 loop spans 17 amino acids. Here the CDR3 DNA reads TGTGCCAGCAGCCAAGATGGAGGGCAGCACATGAACACTGAAGCTTTCTTT. It codes for CASSQDGGQHMNTEAFF.

This chain uses TRBV14 with TRBJ2-7; D may be TRBD1 (6 bases). CDR1 and CDR2 from the germline V gene are SGHDN and FVKESK. This CDR3 region has 12 residues. Trimming removed 4 bases at V and 4 bases at J, with 8 bases between. CDR3 amino acids: CASSPGQYEQYF. The CDR3 bases are TGTGCCAGCAGCCCCGGACAGTACGAGCAGTACTTC.

This clone was seen only a few times. This chain connects TRBV30 to TRBJ2-5; 8 bases are shared with TRBD2. V was pared by 2 bases and J by 4 bases, with 6 bases of the junction left unmatched. Germline V gene sequence: CDR1 GTSNPN, CDR2 SVGIG (reference sequence). CDR3 length: 14 residues. As DNA, the CDR3 is TGTGCCTGGAGTCGGGGGGGGTGGGCAGAGACCCAGTACTTC. Translating gives CAWSRGGWAETQYF.

The V and J genes are TRBV21-1 and TRBJ1-3; the table's D gene call, TRBD1, was not cross checked with the DNA. TRBV21-1 counts as a pseudogene. The CDR3 extends over 18 amino acids. CDR3 coding DNA: TGTGCCAGCAGCAAAGCTTGGGGACATACGAGCTCTGGAAACACCATATATTTT. It encodes CASSKAWGHTSSGNTIYF.

The chain is built from TRBV6-5 and TRBJ1-2; TRBD1 agrees at 9 bases. The CDR3 is 14 amino acids. CDR1 MNHEY and CDR2 SVGAGI come from the germline V gene. The ends lost 2 bases at V and 6 bases at J; junction bases unmatched: 4. The CDR3 DNA reads TGTGCCAGCAGTTACACCGGGACAGGGAATGGCTACACCTTC. Translated: CASSYTGTGNGYTF.

J is TRBJ1-4 and V is TRBV7-7, with D possibly TRBD1 on 6 matching bases. CDR1 and CDR2 (germline): SSHAT, FNYEAQ (reference sequence). The CDR3 consists of 15 residues. Trimming shortened V by 2 bases and J by 3 bases, and 10 bases separated the two germline ends. CDR3 coding DNA: TGTGCCAGCAGCTTATCAGGGGCGGCTAATGAAAAACTGTTTTTT. It is translated as CASSLSGAANEKLFF.

This sequence joins TRBV24-1 and TRBJ2-3, with D possibly matching TRBD2 (5 bases). Trimming left V 2 bases short and J 0 bases short, with 14 bases between. CDR3 length: 17 residues. Germline CDR1 and CDR2: KGHDR and SFDVKD. As DNA, the CDR3 is TGTGCCACCAGTGATTCAGGCCGCGGCGGGAGCACAGATACGCAGTATTTT. It translates to CATSDSGRGGSTDTQYF.

V gene TRBV27 combines with J gene TRBJ1-2, with 9 nucleotides matching TRBD1. Germline CDR1 reads MNHEY; CDR2 reads SMNVEV (reference sequence). With V trimmed by 6 bases and J by 0 bases, 8 bases remained unmatched. This CDR3 has 16 residues. CDR3 coding DNA: TGTGCCAGCAGCCCTTTGGGACAGGGTACTAACTATGGCTACACCTTC. Translated: CASSPLGQGTNYGYTF.

The genes are TRBV4-1 and TRBJ1-3; 7 positions match TRBD1. CDR1 and CDR2 (germline): MGHRA, YSYEKL. This CDR3 comprises 16 residues. The ends lost 3 bases at V and 4 bases at J; junction bases unmatched: 9. In DNA form, the CDR3 reads TGCGCCAGCAGCCAGGGGGACAGCAAGACGGGAAACACCATATATTTT. This sequence encodes CASSQGDSKTGNTIYF.

This rearrangement joins TRBV10-3 to TRBJ2-7; 8 nucleotides align to TRBD1. The CDR3 is made up of 17 amino acids. CDR1 ENHRY and CDR2 SYGVKD come from the germline V gene. The J segment lost 6 bases and the V segment lost 0 bases, leaving 13 bases of the junction unmatched. The CDR3 loop is CAISESSSGGGFAEQYF. CDR3 nucleotide sequence: TGTGCCATCAGTGAGTCGAGTTCAGGGGGCGGCTTCGCCGAGCAGTACTTC.

This chain connects TRBV3-1 (or the pseudogene TRBV3-2) to TRBJ2-1, with 8 bases identical to TRBD2. CDR3 length: 16 amino acids. Germline lookup yields CDR1 LGHDT and CDR2 YNNKEL (reference sequence). The V gene end was trimmed by 2 bases and the J gene end by 3 bases; junction bases not matched to a gene: 6. Here the CDR3 DNA reads TGTGCCAGCAGCCAACAAGCGGGGGCACGCTACAATGAGCAGTTCTTC. This gives the protein CASSQQAGARYNEQFF.

The chain recombines TRBV19 with TRBJ1-2, with D unresolved. Germline V gives CDR1 LNHDA, CDR2 SQIVND (reference sequence). The CDR3 spans 13 residues. The germline V and J ends were trimmed by 3 bases and 2 bases, with 7 bases remaining between them. The CDR3 protein is CASSIKQNYGYTF. DNA for the CDR3: TGTGCCAGTAGTATTAAACAGAACTATGGCTACACCTTC.

The J gene is TRBJ1-2, the V gene TRBV2; 7 bases match TRBD1. CDR1 and CDR2 from the germline V gene are SNHLY and FYNNEI. The trim removed 7 bases at V and 4 bases at J, leaving 6 bases unmatched. The CDR3 length is 13 residues. The CDR3 sequence is CASTSQGGYGYTF. In DNA, the CDR3 is TGTGCCAGCACTTCCCAGGGGGGCTATGGCTACACCTTC.

This chain joins TRBV30 and TRBJ2-2, with TRBD2 as a possible D gene (6 bases). The V end was cut by 6 bases, the J end by 1 base, with 12 bases between. The CDR3 length is 14 residues. Germline lookup yields CDR1 GTSNPN and CDR2 SVGIG (reference sequence). This CDR3 is CACISGGNTGELFF. The CDR3, as DNA: TGTGCCTGCATTTCCGGGGGGAACACCGGGGAGCTGTTTTTT.

The V and J genes are TRBV30 and TRBJ2-5; possible D gene TRBD2, 5 bases. CDR3 length equals 14 residues. Trimming took off 0 bases at V and 5 bases at J, with 13 bases between the two ends. Germline V CDR1 and CDR2: GTSNPN, SVGIG (reference sequence). The CDR3, as DNA: TGTGCCTGGAGTGTACCGGAGGAAGGGGAGACCCAGTACTTC. It specifies CAWSVPEEGETQYF.

The DNA of the CDR3 is TGTGCCAGCAGCCTTACAGACTACGAGCAGTACTTC. This codes for CASSLTDYEQYF. The chain has TRBV7-8 and TRBJ2-7; D unclear. V lost 5 bases, J lost 3 bases, and 8 bases lay in between. In germline, CDR1 is SGHVS, CDR2 FQNEAQ. The CDR3 is 12 amino acids. The whole variable domain, remainder taken from reference TRBV7-8 and TRBJ2-7, is GAGVSQSPRYKVAKRGQDVALRCDPISGHVSLFWYQQALGQGPEFLTYFQNEAQLDKSGLPSDRFFAERPEGSVSTLKIQRTQQEDSAVYLCASSLTDYEQYFGPGTRLTVT.